The 8 T cell receptor beta chains presented below share a single source sample, sequenced in a study of blood T cell repertoires in COVID-19. Libraries were prepared by immunoSEQ multiplex PCR; TCRdb keeps only in-frame clonotypes and omits some of them. The sample consists of about 110,000 clones, about nine tenths of them appearing once. Sample: peripheral blood. These TCRs come from a human donor in a cohort sampled during active COVID-19.

This chain joins TRBV13 and TRBJ2-7, with 8 nucleotides matching TRBD2. In germline, CDR1 is PRHDT, CDR2 FYEKMQ (reference sequence). CDR3 length: 13 amino acids. The ends lost 8 bases at V and 4 bases at J; junction bases unmatched: 7. The CDR3 is CASGRGGMYEQYF. The CDR3, as DNA: TGTGCCAGCGGACGGGGGGGAATGTACGAGCAGTACTTC.

This rearrangement joins TRBV20-1 to TRBJ2-3; TRBD1 aligns across 9 bases. Germline V gene lookup returns CDR1 DFQATT and CDR2 SNEGSKA (reference sequence). Trimming cost V 3 bases and J 5 bases; bases outside gene matches: 15. The CDR3 length is 17 residues. This CDR3 is CSASPVGGQGPIDTQYF. The CDR3 DNA follows: TGCAGTGCTAGTCCGGTCGGGGGACAGGGCCCGATAGATACGCAGTATTTT.

The V call is TRBV19, the J call TRBJ2-7, with TRBD1 matching 8 bases. J lost 1 base, V lost 4 bases, and 6 bases had no gene match. The germline V gene encodes CDR1 LNHDA and CDR2 SQIVND (reference sequence). The CDR3 is 15 amino acids. The chain's CDR3 is CASSTSTGDSYEQYF. The CDR3 DNA follows: TGTGCCAGTAGTACGTCGACAGGGGATTCCTACGAGCAGTACTTC.

V and J are TRBV7-9 and TRBJ2-7, with 7 bases aligning to TRBD1. The trim removed 5 bases at V and 3 bases at J, leaving 10 bases unmatched. CDR1 and CDR2 (germline): SEHNR, FQNEAQ (reference sequence). This CDR3 has 15 residues. The CDR3 loop reads CASSIPGQLGYEQYF. In DNA, the CDR3 is TGTGCCAGCAGCATTCCGGGACAGTTGGGCTACGAGCAGTACTTC.

V usage is TRBV14 and J usage is TRBJ2-7; D not certain. The CDR3 totals 13 residues. The ends were cut back, 5 bases at V and 2 bases at J, with 10 bases in the middle. Germline assignment: CDR1 SGHDN and CDR2 FVKESK. The CDR3 DNA follows: TGTGCCAGCAGCACCCCCCGGGCCTACGAGCAGTACTTC. Translation gives CASSTPRAYEQYF.

The chain has TRBV20-1 and TRBJ2-5, with unresolved D. The V and J ends lost 6 bases and 7 bases respectively, with 9 bases between them. Germline V lookup: CDR1 DFQATT, CDR2 SNEGSKA (reference sequence). This CDR3 has 10 residues. CDR3 coding DNA: TGCAGTGCCTATCAGCGGACCCAGTACTTC. This encodes CSAYQRTQYF.

The CDR3 spells CASSPPGAYEQYF. The DNA of the CDR3 is TGTGCCAGCTCACCACCCGGAGCCTACGAGCAGTACTTC. V is TRBV18 and J is TRBJ2-7; no reliable D call. Germline CDR1 reads KGHSH; CDR2 reads LQKENI. The CDR3 is 13 amino acids. The ends were cut back, 0 bases at V and 2 bases at J, with 5 bases in the middle.

The chain recombines TRBV9 with TRBJ2-1; no clear D. V was pared by 4 bases and J by 9 bases, with 8 bases between. The CDR3 runs to 11 residues. Germline assignment: CDR1 SGDLS and CDR2 YYNGEE. The CDR3 DNA reads as TGTGCCAGCAGCTTCGGAGTTGAGCAGTTCTTC. Translation: CASSFGVEQFF.